The clone carrying this TCR beta chain was counted once. This entry is derived from a study of multiple sclerosis patients with progressive multifocal leukoencephalopathy. This table comes from immunoSEQ multiplex PCR, and its TCRdb copy is limited to in-frame clones, with some not included. The sample comprises some 31,000 clones, approximately 89% of which are singletons, and 1.5% rests with the top ten. Time point described: before natalizumab initiation. The CDR3 consists of 15 residues. The V and J ends lost 3 bases and 2 bases respectively, with 14 bases between them. Germline CDR1 and CDR2: SGDLS and YYNGEE.

The sequencing input was PBMCs. This sequence was found in a human donor with multiple sclerosis. The chain joins TRBV9 to TRBJ1-1; perhaps TRBD1 as D (5 bases). The CDR3 protein is CASSESPTANTEAFF. CDR3 DNA: TGTGCCAGCAGCGAATCTCCGACAGCCAACACTGAAGCTTTCTTT.